These 32 T cell receptor beta chains came from one sample sequenced in a study of tumor and adjacent non-tumor tissue in lung cancer (dated by TCRdb to 2016 to 2019). Receptor libraries were prepared by multiplex PCR. The reads were generated on an Illumina HiSeq 2500. TCRbeta libraries were built by three rounds of nested PCR using primers (Table S4), following protocols modified from ARM-PCR. In-frame beta chains were kept once TCRdb had trimmed the public reads at Q25 with fastp and called clones with MiXCR. Identical CDR3 protein sequences are pooled into one entry, listed with their most common genes and DNA. The sample table holds roughly 150,000 distinct CDR3 sequences, of which approximately 66% were seen once. The ten largest clonotypes hold about 20% of the sample. Bulk unsorted tissue served as the source for RNA extraction, and RNA quality was assessed using a NanoDrop ND-1000 and an Agilent 2100.

Sequenced material: lung tumor tissue. The receptors derive from a man in his 60s with small cell lung cancer.

Ten or more counts support this clonotype. The chain has TRBV6-1 and TRBJ2-5; 11 bases agree with TRBD2. Germline CDR1 and CDR2: MNHNS and SASEGT. The CDR3 is made up of 14 amino acids. V gave up 8 bases and J gave up 5 bases; unmatched junction bases: 7. The CDR3 bases are TGTGCCAGCGTCGAGCTAGCGGGAGGTGAGACCCAGTACTTC. This codes for CASVELAGGETQYF.

This clonotype counts as medium-sized. The chain recombines TRBV11-2 with TRBJ2-3; perhaps TRBD2 as D (5 bases). CDR1 and CDR2 from the germline V gene are SGHAT and FQNNGV. CDR3 length: 14 amino acids. The V end was cut by 4 bases, the J end by 5 bases, with 13 bases between. The chain's CDR3 is CASSYQRAGDTQYF. CDR3 DNA sequence: TGTGCCAGCAGCTACCAGAGGGCGGGAGATACGCAGTATTTT.

This clonotype was picked up one time. A much larger clone is a single base away; this may be a read error. The chain uses TRBV6-5 and TRBJ1-1; 10 positions match TRBD1. The V gene's germline CDR1 is MNHEY and CDR2 SVGAGI. Trimming at V came to 6 bases and at J to 5 bases, leaving 6 bases not matched to a gene. The CDR3 length is 14 residues. CDR3 in DNA: TGTGCCAGCAGGGTGACAGGGGGCGGGACTGAAGCTTTCTTT. Translating gives CASRVTGGGTEAFF.

About this clonotype: Since the CDR3 does not end with the conserved phenylalanine or tryptophan, this likely comes from a read error. For the CDR3, the DNA is TGTGCCAGCAGCTTTGGAACAGGTACAGTCTCGTATCAAGAGACCCAGTACGTC. Translated, it gives CASSFGTGTVSYQETQYV. V usage is TRBV11-2 and J usage is TRBJ2-5, with D perhaps TRBD1 (5 bases). The CDR3 is 18 amino acids. V lost 3 bases and J lost 2, with 22 bases in between. Germline CDR1 SGHAT, CDR2 FQNNGV.

V gene TRBV6-1 combines with J gene TRBJ2-2; TRBD2 matches at 13 bases. Per the germline V gene, CDR1 is MNHNS and CDR2 is SASEGT. The CDR3 covers 15 residues. The CDR3 loop reads CVGTWTSGRSGELFF. The CDR3 DNA reads as TGTGTCGGCACTTGGACTAGCGGGAGATCCGGGGAGCTGTTTTTT.

Comments on this clonotype: Relative to the germline gene, one junction end is altered; a read error may explain this. This chain joins TRBV5-1 and TRBJ2-1; 15 bases agree with TRBD2. Germline V gives CDR1 SGHRS, CDR2 YFSETQ. The CDR3 loop spans 17 amino acids. The CDR3: CASSVGLAGGISNEQLF. CDR3 in DNA: TGCGCCAGCAGCGTGGGACTAGCGGGAGGTATTTCGAATGAGCAGCTCTTC.

CDR3 region: CASRYGTLGSYNEQFF. The DNA of the CDR3 is TGTGCCAGCAGATATGGGACCCTGGGGTCCTACAATGAGCAGTTCTTC. This chain connects TRBV11-2 to TRBJ2-1; D might be TRBD1 or TRBD2, each matching 5 bases. This CDR3 spans 16 amino acids. CDR1 and CDR2 (germline): SGHAT, FQNNGV. Trimming pared 6 bases from V and 1 base from J, leaving 16 bases between. Full variable domain (remainder filled in from reference TRBV11-2 and TRBJ2-1): EAGVAQSPRYKIIEKRQSVAFWCNPISGHATLYWYQQILGQGPKLLIQFQNNGVVDDSQLPKDRFSAERLKGVDSTLKIQPAKLEDSAVYLCASRYGTLGSYNEQFFGPGTRLTVL.

As for this clonotype: Since a much larger clone is just one base distant, this may be a read error. The V call is TRBV11-2, the J call TRBJ2-2; 7 nucleotides align to TRBD1. This CDR3 contains 16 residues. J was trimmed by 2 bases and V by 11 bases; bases with no gene match: 14. The germline CDR1 and CDR2 sequences are SGHAT and FQNNGV. CDR3 amino acids: CASIKGAGGNTGELFF. CDR3 in DNA: TGTGCCTCGATAAAGGGGGCAGGGGGTAACACCGGGGAGCTGTTTTTT.

V usage is TRBV6-6 and J usage is TRBJ1-5, with TRBD1 as a possible D gene (5 bases). CDR3 length equals 22 residues. Trimming removed 0 bases at V and 1 base at J, with 28 bases between. Germline CDR1 is MNHNY and CDR2 is SVGAGI (reference sequence). The CDR3 coding sequence is TGTGCCAGCAGTTACTCGAAGTGGTCCGGGGGGGGAGCGGAGAAAAGCAATCAGCCCCAGCATTTT. Protein: CASSYSKWSGGGAEKSNQPQHF.

About this clonotype: It may be a read error: a sequence one base away is much more abundant. This rearrangement joins TRBV12-3 or TRBV12-4 to TRBJ1-2, with D perhaps matching TRBD1 (5 bases). This CDR3 is built from 12 residues. The CDR3 coding sequence is TGTGCCAGCAGAGGACGGGGCTATGACTACACCTTC. This codes for CASRGRGYDYTF.

CDR3 loop: CASRLTGGHNEQFF. The CDR3, as DNA: TGCGCCAGCAGATTGACAGGGGGCCACAATGAGCAGTTCTTC. The chain uses TRBV5-1 and TRBJ2-1; 10 positions match TRBD1. CDR1 and CDR2 from the germline V gene are SGHRS and YFSETQ. V dropped 5 bases and J dropped 5; count of bases not matched to a gene: 4. This CDR3 has 14 residues.

The rearrangement joins TRBV12-3 or TRBV12-4 to TRBJ1-5; 9 bases map to TRBD1. The CDR3 sequence is 16 residues long. Trimming took 3 bases from V and 6 from J; bases not matched to a gene: 9. This CDR3 is CASSFSETGGGQPQHF. Here the CDR3 DNA reads TGTGCCAGCAGTTTCTCCGAGACAGGGGGTGGTCAGCCCCAGCATTTT.

There are many counts of this clonotype. This chain connects TRBV20-1 to TRBJ2-3, with D possibly TRBD2 on 5 matching bases. The CDR3 loop spans 18 amino acids. CDR1 is DFQATT, CDR2 SNEGSKA, per germline (reference sequence). The ends were cut back, 3 bases at V and 4 bases at J, with 26 bases in the middle. The CDR3 is CSASMSIGRDLGADTQYF. CDR3 DNA: TGCAGTGCTAGTATGAGCATAGGACGGGATCTTGGTGCAGATACGCAGTATTTT.

As concerns this clonotype: The CDR3 ends on some other residue instead of the conserved phenylalanine or tryptophan, so this is likely a read error. The V call is TRBV20-1, the J call TRBJ1-5; no clear D. The CDR3 contains 12 residues. Germline CDR1 and CDR2: DFQATT and SNEGSKA (reference sequence). CDR3 in amino acids: CSARAGHQPQHY. DNA for the CDR3: TGCAGCGCTAGAGCGGGTCATCAGCCCCAGCATTAT.

Worth noting for this clonotype: A single base separates this from a much larger clone, so it may be a read error. The genes are TRBV20-1 and TRBJ2-7; TRBD2 agrees at 7 bases. CDR3 length: 12 amino acids. Germline CDR1 reads DFQATT; CDR2 reads SNEGSKA (reference sequence). Trimming at V came to 6 bases and at J to 5 bases, leaving 7 bases not matched to a gene. DNA for the CDR3: TGCAGTGCCAGGGACTACAATGACGAGCAGTACTTC. Translation: CSARDYNDEQYF.

CDR3 sequence (DNA): TGCAGTGCCCACAAAACTAGCGGGAGTTCCTACAATGAGCAGTTCTTC. As protein: CSAHKTSGSSYNEQFF. The genes are TRBV20-1 and TRBJ2-1; the match to TRBD2 covers 11 bases. Looked up from germline, CDR1 is DFQATT and CDR2 is SNEGSKA (reference sequence). The CDR3 extends over 16 amino acids. The V gene end was trimmed by 6 bases and the J gene end by 1 base; junction bases not matched to a gene: 8.

Of note for this clonotype: This may come from a read error, since a much larger clone is one base off. The rearrangement links TRBV5-5 to TRBJ2-3; D possibly corresponds to TRBD2 (7 bases). This CDR3 region has 16 residues. The V gene's germline CDR1 is SGHKS and CDR2 YYEKEE (reference sequence). Trimming pared 0 bases from V and 5 bases from J, leaving 16 bases between. The CDR3 bases are TGTGCCAGCAGCTTGGAATTAGGGGGAGGGAGAGATACGCAGTATTTT. Its translation: CASSLELGGGRDTQYF.

Comment on this clonotype: It is likely a read error, because the conserved phenylalanine at the end of the CDR3 is missing. This chain joins TRBV20-1 and TRBJ1-2, with a tentative D call TRBD1 (5 bases). The CDR3 length is 13 residues. In germline, CDR1 is DFQATT, CDR2 SNEGSKA (reference sequence). Trimming pared 3 bases from V and 8 bases from J, leaving 16 bases between. In nucleotides, the CDR3 is TGCAGTGCTAGCCCTACAGGAGTCGGGGGCTACACCATC. Translated, it gives CSASPTGVGGYTI.

This chain joins TRBV13 and TRBJ1-2; TRBD1 matches at 9 bases. CDR3 size: 13 residues. Germline loops: CDR1 PRHDT, CDR2 FYEKMQ (reference sequence). The CDR3 coding sequence is TGTGTAGGAGGGACAGGGAGTAGTAATGGCTACACCTTC. This gives the protein CVGGTGSSNGYTF. The variable domain in full, with the rest retrieved from reference TRBV13 and TRBJ1-2, is AAGVIQSPRHLIKEKRETATLKCYPIPRHDTVYWYQQGPGQDPQFLISFYEKMQSDKGSIPDRFSAQQFSDYHSELNMSSLELGDSALYFCVGGTGSSNGYTFGSGTRLTVV.

This clonotype is labeled as medium-sized (0.01 to 0.1%). In DNA form, the CDR3 reads TGTGCCAGCAGTGGCGCGAGGGGGTTCACAGATACGCAGTATTTT. This sequence encodes CASSGARGFTDTQYF. The chain recombines TRBV28 with TRBJ2-3, with D perhaps TRBD1 (6 bases). Germline values: CDR1 MDHEN, CDR2 SYDVKM. With 5 bases removed from V and 2 bases from J, the gap between germline ends came to 14 bases. The CDR3 covers 15 residues. Full variable domain (outside the CDR3, taken from reference TRBV28 and TRBJ2-3): DVKVTQSSRYLVKRTGEKVFLECVQDMDHENMFWYRQDPGLGLRLIYFSYDVKMKEKGDIPEGYSVSREKKERFSLILESASTNQTSMYLCASSGARGFTDTQYFGPGTRLTVL.

Concerning this clonotype: A much more abundant neighbour one base away suggests this may be a read error. V gene TRBV12-5 combines with J gene TRBJ1-4, with TRBD1 as a possible D gene (5 bases). Deletions cut 7 bases from V and 7 bases from J, with 19 bases between. Germline V gene data show CDR1 as LGHNT and CDR2 as FRNRAP. The CDR3 spans 15 residues. CDR3 in amino acids: CASDSTWGSAEKLFF. The CDR3 DNA reads TGTGCTAGTGATTCGACGTGGGGGTCGGCTGAAAAACTGTTTTTT.

For this clonotype: One end of the junction fails to match germline, which may point to a read error. The chain links TRBV29-1 to TRBJ2-5; 8 bases line up with TRBD1. Germline CDR1 reads SQVTM; CDR2 reads ANQGSEA. The CDR3 is 13 residues long. The CDR3 protein is CSDKDRVWETQYF. The CDR3 nucleotides are TGTAGCGATAAGGACAGGGTGTGGGAGACCCAGTACTTC.

For this clonotype: The junction differs from germline at one of its ends, possibly a read error. The rearrangement uses TRBV6-1 and TRBJ2-1; D may be TRBD1 (6 bases). The germline V gene has CDR1 MNHNS and CDR2 SASEGT. This CDR3 has 13 residues. CDR3 bases: TGTGCCAGCAACATCACCGATTCGGGACATTACCTCTTC. Translation: CASNITDSGHYLF.

On this clonotype itself: One end of the junction varies from germline; a read error may be responsible. This rearrangement joins TRBV4-1 to TRBJ1-1; TRBD1 might be the D (5 bases). Germline V gene lookup returns CDR1 MGHRA and CDR2 YSYEKL. This CDR3 has 16 amino acids. The CDR3 reads CASSQDERDSGTEGSF. CDR3 DNA: TGCGCCAGCAGCCAGGACGAACGGGACTCTGGGACTGAAGGTTCCTTT.

A remark on this clonotype: A much larger clone lies a single base off, so this may be a read error. The rearrangement uses TRBV20-1 and TRBJ2-7; D is perhaps TRBD2 (6 bases). CDR3 size: 14 residues. Between the trimmed V and J ends, which lost 7 bases and 0 bases, there was a span of 16 bases. The germline V gene has CDR1 DFQATT and CDR2 SNEGSKA (reference sequence). The CDR3 spells CSVRKRDSSYEQYF. CDR3 DNA sequence: TGCAGTGTCAGAAAACGGGACTCCTCCTACGAGCAGTACTTC.

This sequence joins TRBV6-2 or TRBV6-3 and TRBJ2-5, with 12 nucleotides matching TRBD2. With 8 bases clipped from V and 6 bases from J, the junction kept 10 bases outside the gene matches. Germline V gene sequence: CDR1 MNHEY, CDR2 SVGEGT. CDR3 length: 15 residues. The CDR3 sequence: CASLRWTSGIKTQYF. The DNA of the CDR3 is TGTGCCAGCCTTCGATGGACTAGCGGGATTAAGACCCAGTACTTC.

As for this clonotype: A much larger clone differs from this one at a single base, so this may be a read error. Because the CDR3 is missing its conserved closing phenylalanine or tryptophan, this is likely a read error. The chain links TRBV5-4 to TRBJ2-1; possibly TRBD2 for D (5 bases). The germline V and J ends were trimmed by 4 bases and 4 bases, with 15 bases remaining between them. The CDR3 runs 15 residues. The germline V gene has CDR1 SGHNT and CDR2 YYREEE (reference sequence). The CDR3 region has the DNA TGTGCCAGCAGCCCCAGGATGGGGAGATACAATGAGCAGTTCTGC. Its protein product is CASSPRMGRYNEQFC.

The CDR3 DNA reads as TGTGCCAGCAGCGGAGGGACGATCTATGGCTACACCTTC. It is translated as CASSGGTIYGYTF. This chain connects TRBV11-2 to TRBJ1-2, with TRBD1 as a possible D gene (5 bases). Germline lookup yields CDR1 SGHAT and CDR2 FQNNGV. Trimming shortened V by 5 bases and J by 4 bases, and 11 bases separated the two germline ends. This CDR3 contains 13 residues.

This clonotype was seen many times. The chain joins TRBV20-1 to TRBJ2-1; a possible D gene is TRBD2 (5 bases). The CDR3 is made up of 14 amino acids. V lost 1 base and J 3 bases, leaving 10 bases between the germline ends. Germline V gene sequence: CDR1 DFQATT, CDR2 SNEGSKA (reference sequence). The CDR3 bases are TGCAGTGCTAGAGTGGGTCGGGACTACAATGAGCAGTTCTTC. This encodes CSARVGRDYNEQFF.

In the case of this clonotype: A much larger clone differs from this one at a single base, so this may be a read error. No conserved phenylalanine or tryptophan ends this CDR3, so it is likely a read error. The chain has TRBV20-1 and TRBJ1-2; 9 positions agree with TRBD1. Per the germline V gene, CDR1 is DFQATT and CDR2 is SNEGSKA (reference sequence). J was trimmed by 7 bases and V by 3 bases; bases with no gene match: 12. The CDR3 runs 15 residues. CDR3 in DNA: TGCAGTGCTAGGGACCCGGGACAGGGTTCCCGTGGCTACACCCTC. The encoded protein is CSARDPGQGSRGYTL.

This clonotype was recorded at least ten times. The chain couples TRBV12-5 to TRBJ2-6; a weak D match, TRBD1 (5 bases). CDR1 and CDR2 (germline): LGHNT, FRNRAP. Trimming cost V 1 base and J 0 bases, with 7 bases left between them. The CDR3 is made up of 16 amino acids. The CDR3 spells CASGLGQLSGANVLTF. CDR3 nucleotide sequence: TGTGCTAGTGGTTTGGGACAGCTCTCTGGGGCCAACGTCCTGACTTTC.

About this clonotype: One end of the junction is discordant with germline, which a read error may explain. The chain is built from TRBV6-1 and TRBJ2-6, with D unclear. The CDR3 loop spans 15 amino acids. Germline V gives CDR1 MNHNS, CDR2 SASEGT. This CDR3 reads CASSQYVSRANVLTF. The CDR3 coding sequence is TGTGCCAGTAGCCAGTACGTCTCTCGGGCCAACGTCCTGACTTTC.